This T cell receptor (beta chain) was identified in a study of tumor-infiltrating lymphocytes in primary liver carcinoma. Findings and limits, study-wide: The 250 largest clones made up significantly more of tumor than blood repertoires (p = 0.039).

This clonotype was observed a handful of times. Its target is unknown. One base away lies a much larger clone, so this may be a sequencing read error. Making TCR beta cDNA involved approximately 530 ng total RNA and a constant-region primer. Nested multiplex PCR, run for three rounds with slightly modified ARM-PCR, yielded TCR beta libraries. Each of the first two PCR rounds ran roughly 9 cycles with TRBV1-TRBV30 forward and C-beta reverse primers. TCRdb recomputed calls from the multiplex PCR reads with MiXCR, one row per CDR3 protein. Of about 330,000 distinct CDR3 sequences in the sample, about 65% are singletons; the top ten hold about 6.3%. Blood RNA originated from unsorted whole blood, with germline DNA additionally extracted. Germline trimming cut 2 bases from V and 3 bases from J; bases unmatched to any gene: 3. The CDR3 sequence is 15 residues long. Germline lookup yields CDR1 ENHRY and CDR2 SYGVKD.

The V gene is TRBV10-3, the J gene TRBJ2-2, with 7 positions matching TRBD1. This clonotype originated in a man aged 35 to 55 with primary liver carcinoma and hepatitis B virus infection. Material for sequencing was peripheral blood. CDR3 loop: CAISEIGGDTGELFF. The DNA of the CDR3 is TGTGCCATCAGTGAGATAGGGGGCGACACCGGGGAGCTGTTTTTT.